This T cell receptor beta chain was observed in a study of metastatic and nonmetastatic thyroid tumors. This CDR3 is 17 amino acids long. Trimming cost V 3 bases and J 1 base; bases outside gene matches: 6. Germline assignment: CDR1 LGHNT and CDR2 FRNRAP. Each patient came to thyroid surgery without any prior treatment (of any kind). This clone was recorded at least ten times. TCRdb re-called the PCR reads through MiXCR. The sample consists of roughly 55,000 clones, about 17% of them appearing once. Sequenced sample: blood. The genes are TRBV12-5 and TRBJ2-1; 10 bases are shared with TRBD2. The TCR comes from a male donor with papillary thyroid cancer or a benign thyroid nodule (not recorded which). Some clones in this sample may be carry-over from other donors' samples. The CDR3 sequence is CASGFRASGSSYNEQFF. CDR3 coding DNA: TGTGCTAGTGGTTTTAGGGCTAGCGGGAGTTCCTACAATGAGCAGTTCTTC.